This T cell receptor (beta chain) is drawn from a study of control samples from healthy donors and cancer patients. This CDR3 spans 14 amino acids. Trimming cost V 7 bases and J 0 bases; bases outside gene matches: 6. The V gene's germline CDR1 is LNHDA and CDR2 SQIVND (reference sequence). This table comes from immunoSEQ multiplex PCR, and its TCRdb copy is limited to in-frame clones, with some not included. The table shows approximately 110,000 clones, with 90% occurring only once. This receptor was taken from a human donor in good health. The donor label of this sample is uncertain. The chain recombines TRBV19 with TRBJ2-7, with 7 bases that match TRBD1. The sample taken for sequencing was blood. The CDR3 bases are TGTGCCAGTACCGCGACAGGGAGCTCCTACGAGCAGTACTTC. Translation: CASTATGSSYEQYF.